A selection of T cell receptor beta chains follows, all from one sample in a study of blood T cell repertoires in COVID-19. TCRdb keeps only in-frame clones here, not all; method: immunoSEQ multiplex PCR. The sample shows 55,000 to 65,000 clones, roughly nine tenths of them seen only once. The sequenced material came from peripheral blood. These receptors came from a woman aged 60-70 years with COVID-19, enrolled during active disease. Each CDR3 is given with its conserved first and last residue. Each record gives: D gene, V gene, clone size, J gene, CDR3 length, CDR3 DNA, CDR3 protein. D genes are given only for firm matches. Where a row states a size, it is once, few, many or the class of an expanded clone; other rows omit it.

D gene: .; V gene: TRBV28; clone size: .; J gene: TRBJ2-1; CDR3 length: 15; CDR3 DNA: TGTGCCAGCAGTTTCCCCGGGAGCGCCTACAATGAGCAGTTCTTC; CDR3 protein: CASSFPGSAYNEQFF
D gene: .; V gene: TRBV9; clone size: .; J gene: TRBJ2-2; CDR3 length: 15; CDR3 DNA: TGTGCCAGCAGCGGTGCGGGCACCAGCCCCGGGGAGCTGTTTTTT; CDR3 protein: CASSGAGTSPGELFF
D gene: TRBD2; V gene: TRBV30; clone size: .; J gene: TRBJ2-3; CDR3 length: 12; CDR3 DNA: TGTGCTCGGGGGGGCCCGGCAGATACGCAGTATTTT; CDR3 protein: CARGGPADTQYF
D gene: TRBD1; V gene: TRBV18; clone size: .; J gene: TRBJ2-7; CDR3 length: 16; CDR3 DNA: TGTGCCAGCTCACCGGAAACAGGGGGAAACTCCTACGAGCAGTACTTC; CDR3 protein: CASSPETGGNSYEQYF
D gene: .; V gene: TRBV2; clone size: few; J gene: TRBJ2-1; CDR3 length: 15; CDR3 DNA: TGTGCCAGCAGAAGGGGGGGGAGCTCCTACAATGAGCAGTTCTTC; CDR3 protein: CASRRGGSSYNEQFF
D gene: .; V gene: TRBV18; clone size: .; J gene: TRBJ1-3; CDR3 length: 17; CDR3 DNA: TGTGCCAGCTCACGGCCGGGGGGGGACCTCTCTGGAAACACCATATATTTT; CDR3 protein: CASSRPGGDLSGNTIYF
D gene: .; V gene: TRBV6-5; clone size: .; J gene: TRBJ2-5; CDR3 length: 12; CDR3 DNA: TGTGCCAGCAAAGGGGTGCTGGAGACCCAGTACTTC; CDR3 protein: CASKGVLETQYF
D gene: TRBD1; V gene: TRBV19; clone size: .; J gene: TRBJ2-2; CDR3 length: 15; CDR3 DNA: TGTGCCAGTAGTGGTGAGGGGGCTGGTCCCGGGGAGCTGTTTTTT; CDR3 protein: CASSGEGAGPGELFF
D gene: .; V gene: TRBV29-1; clone size: .; J gene: TRBJ2-7; CDR3 length: 13; CDR3 DNA: TGCAGCGTTTCGCCCACTCCAGGGGTTGAGCAGTACTTC; CDR3 protein: CSVSPTPGVEQYF
D gene: TRBD2; V gene: TRBV5-1; clone size: .; J gene: TRBJ2-1; CDR3 length: 17; CDR3 DNA: TGCGCCAGCAGCTTGGGAGCGGGGGCAAGCTCCTACAATGAGCAGTTCTTC; CDR3 protein: CASSLGAGASSYNEQFF
D gene: .; V gene: TRBV24-1; clone size: .; J gene: TRBJ1-2; CDR3 length: 15; CDR3 DNA: TGTGCCACCAGTGATCCATCGACAGACTACTATGGCTACACCTTC; CDR3 protein: CATSDPSTDYYGYTF
D gene: .; V gene: TRBV7-9; clone size: .; J gene: TRBJ1-5; CDR3 length: 15; CDR3 DNA: TGTGCCAGCAGCTCCTCGACAGTCAGCAATCAGCCCCAGCATTTT; CDR3 protein: CASSSSTVSNQPQHF
D gene: TRBD1; V gene: TRBV28; clone size: .; J gene: TRBJ1-1; CDR3 length: 18; CDR3 DNA: TGTGCCAGCAGTTTCCTTACCATCAGACAGGGACGGAGGGCTGAAGCTTTCTTT; CDR3 protein: CASSFLTIRQGRRAEAFF
D gene: .; V gene: TRBV14; clone size: .; J gene: TRBJ1-2; CDR3 length: 14; CDR3 DNA: TGTGCCAGCAGCCAAGATCCGACGGGCTATGGCTACACCTTC; CDR3 protein: CASSQDPTGYGYTF
D gene: TRBD1; V gene: TRBV7-9; clone size: .; J gene: TRBJ1-2; CDR3 length: 15; CDR3 DNA: TGTGCCAGCAGCCCCGGACAGGGGGCGCGATATGGCTACACCTTC; CDR3 protein: CASSPGQGARYGYTF
D gene: TRBD2; V gene: TRBV3-1/TRBV3-2; clone size: .; J gene: TRBJ2-3; CDR3 length: 15; CDR3 DNA: TGTGCCAGCAGACCGACTAGCGGGGGTGGAGATACGCAGTATTTT; CDR3 protein: CASRPTSGGGDTQYF
D gene: .; V gene: TRBV5-1; clone size: .; J gene: TRBJ2-3; CDR3 length: 13; CDR3 DNA: TGCGCCAGCAGCTCCTACGGCACAGATACGCAGTATTTT; CDR3 protein: CASSSYGTDTQYF
D gene: TRBD2; V gene: TRBV10-1; clone size: .; J gene: TRBJ2-1; CDR3 length: 14; CDR3 DNA: TGCGCCAGCAGTGGTGGACTAGCGGGTGGTGAGCAGTTCTTC; CDR3 protein: CASSGGLAGGEQFF